This is a list of T cell receptor beta chains from one sample in a study of T-cell memory formation after mild COVID-19. TCRdb recomputed calls from the 5' RACE reads with MiXCR, one row per CDR3 protein. The table lists 470,000 or so distinct CDR3 sequences, around 20% of them singletons. The sample consisted of PBMCs or a T cell subset sorted from them (not recorded which). These receptors were collected from an adult woman who had mild COVID-19 (a few samples of this study predate the infection). Cell type and time point are not known. Both conserved end residues are trimmed from each CDR3. The size of a clone is reported for some rows only, either as once, few or many, or as a class for expanded clones.

V	J	size	CDR3
TRBV7-2	TRBJ2-5	few	ASSEEQGETQY
TRBV29-1	TRBJ2-7	few	SVVGGAGEQY
TRBV11-3	TRBJ1-1	few	ASMLIEGTNTEAF
TRBV19	TRBJ1-2	-	ATEDSRVDGYT
TRBV6-2/TRBV6-3	TRBJ2-1	-	ASSSPGGGGPRNEQF
TRBV24-1	TRBJ2-1	few	ATRDRGAEQF
TRBV6-2/TRBV6-3	TRBJ2-2	few	ASRTSGRAVNGELF
TRBV6-1	TRBJ1-1	few	ASSDPGSPRGTEAF
TRBV20-1	TRBJ1-5	-	SASGLRNQPQH
TRBV12-3/TRBV12-4	TRBJ1-2	-	ASIRDRANYGYT
TRBV4-2	TRBJ2-5	-	ASSQSPGLEETQY
TRBV7-6	TRBJ1-4	-	ASSFGQGSTNEKLF
TRBV3-1	TRBJ2-7	few	ASSRTSGGFYEQY
TRBV29-1	TRBJ2-6	-	SALPAVSGANVLT
TRBV19	TRBJ2-3	-	ASTPRGGTDTQY
TRBV7-9	TRBJ2-2	-	ASTPGGQPNTGELF
TRBV5-1	TRBJ2-5	few	ASSSQTVVETQY
TRBV6-5	TRBJ1-1	-	ASSYFGRQNTEAF
TRBV24-1	TRBJ2-1	few	ATSDLDGYNEQF
TRBV7-6	TRBJ2-1	-	ASSLPRDSYNEQF
TRBV19	TRBJ1-5	few	ASSPPGTGDQPQH
TRBV5-1	TRBJ1-4	-	ASKDTGEKLF
TRBV6-6	TRBJ2-6	-	ASSDPNREGANVLT
TRBV12-3/TRBV12-4	TRBJ1-2	few	ASSNYRHYGYT
TRBV29-1	TRBJ2-3	-	SVSQEPGDTQY
TRBV20-1	TRBJ2-7	-	SALEGGTSYEQY
TRBV6-4	TRBJ2-3	-	ASSEGQGDTDTQY
TRBV12-3/TRBV12-4	TRBJ2-3	-	ASTPRAGRADTQY
TRBV19	TRBJ1-1	-	ASSTPNRNTEAF
TRBV5-1	TRBJ1-1	many	ASSPRIAGGEAF
TRBV6-5	TRBJ2-1	-	ASSYGSGGSYNEQF
TRBV14	TRBJ2-3	few	ASSQGLTSGGSTDTQY
TRBV9	TRBJ1-1	-	ASSVVDSLNTEAF
TRBV6-5	TRBJ2-5	few	ASSYSTRALGTQY
TRBV12-3/TRBV12-4	TRBJ2-7	-	ASECQRTIRQY
TRBV6-6	TRBJ1-1	many	ASTYSLSRDTEAF
TRBV5-1	TRBJ2-4	few	ASSPIGGGRNIQY
TRBV11-3	TRBJ2-1	-	ASSLDRIQGEQF
TRBV5-6	TRBJ2-1	-	ASSSGIRGEQF
TRBV9	TRBJ1-1	few	ASNVGTGGTEAF
TRBV29-1	TRBJ2-2	-	SVGRVANTGELF
TRBV19	TRBJ2-3	-	ASTPLRGGQTDTQY
TRBV7-3	TRBJ2-3	few	ASSLTGAAGGSDTQY
TRBV4-3	TRBJ1-4	-	ASSRRRGDEKLF
TRBV3-1	TRBJ2-2	-	ASSQEGRPTSTGELF
TRBV29-1	TRBJ1-4	few	SVMKGREKLF
TRBV27	TRBJ1-2	-	ASSSPRQINYGYT
TRBV6-5	TRBJ2-1	few	ASRPRTSGTYEQF
TRBV30	TRBJ1-5	few	AWNLGSSNQPQH
TRBV6-5	TRBJ2-2	-	ATRAGYHTGELF
TRBV11-2	TRBJ1-5	-	ASSLDGGIQPQH
TRBV5-1	TRBJ2-3	few	ASSPGLDLPDTQY
TRBV2	TRBJ2-3	few	ASTYGGGRNTQY
TRBV4-1	TRBJ1-3	-	ASSQVSSGDISGNTIY
TRBV6-5	TRBJ1-6	-	ASSYSILGDRVSYNSPLH
TRBV20-1	TRBJ2-7	-	SASEAYEQY
TRBV27	TRBJ2-3	few	ATRLAGSHTDTQY
TRBV6-6	TRBJ1-5	-	ASSYSEVFSNQPQH
TRBV20-1	TRBJ2-7	few	SARSRSVSEQY